The entry below gives a single T cell receptor beta chain sequence along with its context. Germline CDR1 LNHDA, CDR2 SQIVND (reference sequence). Trimming took off 2 bases at V and 6 bases at J, with 13 bases between the two ends. CDR3 length: 15 amino acids. Clones were sequenced by immunoSEQ multiplex PCR, and TCRdb holds only the in-frame ones, with some missing. The sample has more than 150,000 clones; roughly 90% are singletons. The entry originates in a study of control samples from healthy donors and cancer patients. The sequenced material came from blood. The chain employs TRBV19 and TRBJ2-2; D possibly matches TRBD1 or TRBD2 (5 bases each). This clonotype originated in a woman younger than 45 in good health. The CDR3 DNA sequence: TGTGCCAGTAGTATAAGTGGGAGAGGGGCCGGGGAGCTGTTTTTT. As protein: CASSISGRGAGELFF.